The next 32 T cell receptor beta chains were all read from a single sample in a study of cytomegalovirus exposure and HLA in healthy donors. PCR used 60 Vbeta primers and 13 Jbeta primers. Repertoires were generated with immunoSEQ multiplex PCR, while TCRdb's copy carries only in-frame clones and drops some. Among under 90,000 clones, about four fifths were seen once, and the ten largest hold 3% to 3.5%. Input material: PBMCs. The receptors shown here come from a middle-aged man in good health and CMV-seronegative.

DNA for the CDR3: TGTGCCAGCAGCCAAGATCTGGGGGCCCACTCCTACAATGAGCAGTTCTTC. Protein sequence: CASSQDLGAHSYNEQFF. This rearrangement joins TRBV4-2 to TRBJ2-1; D might be TRBD1 (6 bases). The V and J ends lost 0 bases and 0 bases respectively, with 12 bases between them. CDR1 is LGHNA, CDR2 YNFKEQ, per germline. The CDR3 contains 17 residues.

This clone was observed a single time. The genes are TRBV2 and TRBJ1-1, with a tentative D call TRBD1 (6 bases). The V gene lost 7 bases and the J gene lost 0 bases, with 12 bases spanning the gap. Germline V gene sequence: CDR1 SNHLY, CDR2 FYNNEI. The CDR3 has 14 residues. The CDR3 nucleotides are TGTGCCAGCAAACCGGGACACCTGAACACTGAAGCTTTCTTT. Its protein product is CASKPGHLNTEAFF.

The J gene is TRBJ1-2, the V gene TRBV5-4; D is unclear. The V gene lost 1 base and the J gene lost 0 bases, with 10 bases spanning the gap. This CDR3 comprises 15 residues. CDR1 and CDR2 from the germline V gene are SGHNT and YYREEE (reference sequence). In DNA, the CDR3 is TGTGCCAGCAGCTTGCCGGGATCAGCTAACTATGGCTACACCTTC. Protein sequence: CASSLPGSANYGYTF.

The V call is TRBV6-5, the J call TRBJ2-2; D is undetermined. Trimming took 6 bases from V and 2 from J, leaving 7 bases between them. Germline V CDR1 and CDR2: MNHEY, SVGAGI. The CDR3 is 13 amino acids. CDR3 loop: CASRYSNTGELFF. CDR3 bases: TGTGCCAGCAGGTACAGCAACACCGGGGAGCTGTTTTTT.

The chain recombines TRBV4-2 with TRBJ2-5; D gene uncertain. The better agreement between TRBJ2-7 and the DNA end casts doubt on the J call. Germline V gene data show CDR1 as LGHNA and CDR2 as YNFKEQ. The CDR3 is made up of 13 amino acids. The CDR3 DNA is TGTGCCAGCAGCCAAGAAGTGTCCTACGAGCAGTACTTC. It specifies CASSQEVSYEQYF.

In its sample, this clone was seen once. The chain is built from TRBV27 and TRBJ1-5; 10 bases match TRBD1. Germline CDR1 reads MNHEY; CDR2 reads SMNVEV (reference sequence). The CDR3 is 14 residues long. V trimming: 5 bases; J trimming: 7 bases; junction bases outside the gene matches: 5. This chain's CDR3 is CASSPGTGEQPQHF. CDR3 DNA sequence: TGTGCCAGCAGTCCAGGGACAGGGGAACAGCCCCAGCATTTT.

The chain carries TRBV6-5 and TRBJ2-7; 11 nucleotides line up with TRBD1. The germline gives CDR1 MNHEY, CDR2 SVGAGI. The CDR3 loop spans 15 amino acids. The V gene end was trimmed by 8 bases and the J gene end by 4 bases; junction bases not matched to a gene: 10. The CDR3 bases are TGTGCCAGCCTTCGGACGGGACAGGGGGTTTACGAGCAGTACTTC. As protein: CASLRTGQGVYEQYF.

A remark on this clone: The junction does not match germline at one end; this may be a read error. The chain recombines TRBV7-7 with TRBJ2-1; TRBD1 agrees at 8 bases. Germline V gene data show CDR1 as SSHAT and CDR2 as FNYEAQ (reference sequence). The CDR3 is made up of 13 amino acids. CDR3 coding DNA: TGTGCTAGCAGTCGCGACAGGGGAGATGAGCAGTTCTTC. Translated: CASSRDRGDEQFF.

The chain links TRBV2 to TRBJ2-5; a possible D gene is TRBD1 (5 bases). Looked up from germline, CDR1 is SNHLY and CDR2 is FYNNEI. Trimming left V 4 bases short and J 5 bases short, with 17 bases between. This CDR3 spans 15 amino acids. CDR3 residues: CASSVRGAAGETQYF. In DNA form, the CDR3 reads TGTGCCAGCAGTGTCCGCGGTGCCGCAGGGGAGACCCAGTACTTC.

The chain is built from TRBV4-2 and TRBJ2-5, with 10 bases aligning to TRBD2. The germline CDR1 and CDR2 sequences are LGHNA and YNFKEQ. With V trimmed by 5 bases and J by 5 bases, 8 bases remained unmatched. The CDR3 is 15 residues long. The CDR3 protein is CASSRGLAVGETQYF. In nucleotides, the CDR3 is TGTGCCAGCAGCAGAGGACTAGCGGTGGGGGAGACCCAGTACTTC.

This chain links TRBV4-1 with TRBJ2-5; 7 bases line up with TRBD1. The CDR3 is 15 residues long. The trim removed 1 base at V and 1 base at J, leaving 3 bases unmatched. Germline CDR1 and CDR2: MGHRA and YSYEKL. The CDR3 spells CASSQARDSQETQYF. The CDR3 DNA reads as TGCGCCAGCAGCCAAGCAAGGGACAGCCAAGAGACCCAGTACTTC.

This clone was counted once. The chain employs TRBV11-2 and TRBJ1-6; the match to TRBD1 covers 10 bases. This CDR3 has 17 residues. With 3 bases clipped from V and 7 bases from J, the junction kept 9 bases outside the gene matches. Germline loops: CDR1 SGHAT, CDR2 FQNNGV. As DNA, the CDR3 is TGTGCCAGCAGCTTGGCGGGACAGGGGCCTTCGAATTCACCCCTCCACTTT. As protein: CASSLAGQGPSNSPLHF.

The table lists this clone with a few counts. This chain connects TRBV15 to TRBJ1-5; tentative D call: TRBD1 (6 bases). Trimming removed 0 bases at V and 4 bases at J, with 7 bases between. This CDR3 is built from 14 residues. In germline, CDR1 is LNHNV, CDR2 YYDKDF (reference sequence). The CDR3 DNA sequence: TGTGCCACCAGCAGAGAAGGGGGTAATCAGCCCCAGCATTTT. Translation gives CATSREGGNQPQHF.

The J gene is TRBJ1-2, the V gene TRBV6-6, with D perhaps matching TRBD1 (5 bases). Trimming took 0 bases from V and 2 from J, leaving 7 bases between them. The germline gives CDR1 MNHNY, CDR2 SVGAGI (reference sequence). The CDR3 runs 14 residues. CDR3 sequence (DNA): TGTGCCAGCAGTTACTCGGAGGGGAACTATGGCTACACCTTC. The encoded protein is CASSYSEGNYGYTF.

The rearrangement links TRBV5-1 to TRBJ1-3; D gene uncertain. Deletions cut 1 base from V and 4 bases from J, with 12 bases between. Germline V lookup: CDR1 SGHRS, CDR2 YFSETQ. The length of the CDR3 is 15 residues. The CDR3 sequence: CASSLNDNAGNTIYF. The CDR3, as DNA: TGCGCCAGCAGCTTGAACGACAACGCAGGAAACACCATATATTTT.

This clone showed up just a few times. This CDR3 is CASSPRRGSSYNSPLHF. Here the CDR3 DNA reads TGTGCCAGCAGCCCTCGACGGGGTAGCTCCTATAATTCACCCCTCCACTTT. This chain links TRBV5-6 with TRBJ1-6; D is undetermined. Trimming cost V 4 bases and J 0 bases, with 14 bases left between them. Germline-derived CDR1 and CDR2 are SGHDT and YYEEEE. The CDR3 extends over 17 amino acids.

This chain connects TRBV5-1 to TRBJ2-3; possible D gene TRBD2, 7 bases. The CDR3 length is 15 residues. The germline CDR1 and CDR2 sequences are SGHRS and YFSETQ. V shed 3 bases and J shed 5 bases, with 16 bases lying between them. The DNA for the CDR3 is TGCGCCAGCAGCTCAAGAGGGGGGGTTGGAGATACGCAGTATTTT. Encoded protein: CASSSRGGVGDTQYF.

This clone was counted between two and nine times. The chain links TRBV11-3 to TRBJ2-7; TRBD2 aligns across 10 bases. Germline assignment: CDR1 SGHNT and CDR2 YENEEA. The CDR3 has 15 residues. V trimming: 5 bases; J trimming: 1 base; junction bases outside the gene matches: 5. CDR3 sequence reads: CASSVTSGPSYEQYF. The CDR3 DNA reads TGTGCCAGCAGCGTGACTAGCGGGCCTTCCTACGAGCAGTACTTC.

In DNA form, the CDR3 reads TGCGCCAGCAGTGACTTAAGGACAGGCCAAGAGACCCAGTACTTC. It is translated as CASSDLRTGQETQYF. The rearrangement links TRBV10-1 to TRBJ2-5; the match to TRBD1 covers 7 bases. This CDR3 is built from 15 residues. Germline loops: CDR1 WNHNN, CDR2 SYGVQD (reference sequence). V lost 3 bases, J lost 1 base, and 5 bases stayed unmatched.

This chain uses TRBV7-3 with TRBJ1-1; 8 nucleotides match TRBD1. J lost 4 bases, V lost 4 bases, and 8 bases had no gene match. The CDR3 is 15 amino acids. The germline V gene encodes CDR1 SGHTA and CDR2 FQGTGA. The CDR3 reads CASSSQGALSTEAFF. CDR3 in DNA: TGTGCCAGCAGCTCCCAGGGGGCGCTTAGCACTGAAGCTTTCTTT. Filled out from reference TRBV7-3 and TRBJ1-1, the complete variable domain reads GAGVSQTPSNKVTEKGKYVELRCDPISGHTALYWYRQSLGQGPEFLIYFQGTGAADDSGLPNDRFFAVRPEGSVSTLKIQRTERGDSAVYLCASSSQGALSTEAFFGQGTRLTVV.

This clone was observed a handful of times. This rearrangement joins TRBV7-2 to TRBJ1-1; TRBD1 agrees at 9 bases. Germline V CDR1 and CDR2: SGHTA, FQGNSA. The CDR3 has 16 residues. The junction had 10 bases not matched to a gene; V was cut back by 4 bases and J by 4 bases. The DNA for the CDR3 is TGTGCCAGCAGCTCGAGCCGGGACAGGGCTCGCACTGAAGCTTTCTTT. The encoded protein is CASSSSRDRARTEAFF.

The gene calls are TRBV5-1 and TRBJ2-1, with 12 bases that match TRBD2. V was clipped by 0 bases and J by 9 bases; unmatched bases: 7. CDR1 is SGHRS, CDR2 YFSETQ, per germline. This CDR3 spans 16 amino acids. The CDR3 nucleotides are TGCGCCAGCAGCTTGGCCGCTAGCGGGGGGGCCATTGAGCAGTTCTTC. As protein: CASSLAASGGAIEQFF.

V gene TRBV6-1 combines with J gene TRBJ1-1, with D unclear. Germline V gene lookup returns CDR1 MNHNS and CDR2 SASEGT. V was pared by 4 bases and J by 0 bases, with 12 bases between. This CDR3 has 15 amino acids. The CDR3 loop is CASSGRGTMNTEAFF. Here the CDR3 DNA reads TGTGCCAGCAGTGGTCGGGGAACGATGAACACTGAAGCTTTCTTT.

V and J are TRBV6-5 and TRBJ1-5; D gene uncertain. The V end lost 5 bases, the J end lost 5 bases, and 13 bases lay between the germline ends. Germline-derived CDR1 and CDR2 are MNHEY and SVGAGI. The CDR3 contains 14 residues. CDR3 in DNA: TGTGCCAGCAGTATACGGTCGGGTGATCAGCCCCAGCATTTT. Its translation is CASSIRSGDQPQHF.

The chain is built from TRBV7-8 and TRBJ1-4; D is undetermined. V was shortened by 1 base and J by 4 bases, with 10 bases between the two germline ends. Germline V gene sequence: CDR1 SGHVS, CDR2 FQNEAQ. CDR3 length: 15 residues. CDR3 residues: CASSLGWQFNEKLFF. CDR3 bases: TGTGCCAGCAGCTTAGGGTGGCAGTTTAATGAAAAACTGTTTTTT.

This chain links TRBV27 with TRBJ2-5; no clear D gene. Germline V lookup: CDR1 MNHEY, CDR2 SMNVEV (reference sequence). V dropped 4 bases and J dropped 4 bases, with 7 bases sitting between them. The CDR3 spans 12 residues. The CDR3 loop reads CASSYIGETQYF. CDR3 DNA sequence: TGTGCCAGCAGTTACATTGGAGAGACCCAGTACTTC.

This clone was seen a handful of times. This sample also contains other DNA sequences that code for the same CDR3. V usage is TRBV6-5 and J usage is TRBJ2-7; TRBD2 might be the D (5 bases). The germline CDR1 and CDR2 sequences are MNHEY and SVGAGI. Trimming removed 0 bases from V and 4 bases from J, with 7 bases in between. The CDR3 totals 13 residues. The CDR3 nucleotides are TGTGCCAGCAGTTACTCAAGAGGGTACGAGCAGTACTTC. It specifies CASSYSRGYEQYF.

V gene TRBV27 combines with J gene TRBJ2-7; 8 positions agree with TRBD1. The CDR3 consists of 14 residues. Germline V gene sequence: CDR1 MNHEY, CDR2 SMNVEV (reference sequence). V trimming: 5 bases; J trimming: 5 bases; junction bases outside the gene matches: 8. CDR3 nucleotide sequence: TGTGCCAGCAGTGGATCCTCGACAGGGGACGAGCAGTACTTC. Its translation is CASSGSSTGDEQYF.

The chain recombines TRBV6-5 with TRBJ2-5, with D possibly being TRBD1 (6 bases). This CDR3 has 15 residues. V was pared by 8 bases and J by 5 bases, with 21 bases between. Germline CDR1 and CDR2: MNHEY and SVGAGI. CDR3 in amino acids: CASSRGRLGLETQYF. The CDR3 DNA is TGTGCCAGCTCCAGGGGCAGGCTGGGCCTGGAGACCCAGTACTTC.

This clone turned up a few times. In the same sample, other DNA sequences code for this CDR3. CDR3 DNA sequence: TGTGCCATCAGACCACAGGGGGGCAATGAGCAGTTCTTC. Protein: CAIRPQGGNEQFF. The rearrangement joins TRBV10-3 to TRBJ2-1, with 8 bases aligning to TRBD1. Germline lookup yields CDR1 ENHRY and CDR2 SYGVKD. The CDR3 runs to 13 residues. The ends lost 6 bases at V and 6 bases at J; junction bases unmatched: 4.

The rearrangement joins TRBV18 to TRBJ2-2; the D gene is possibly TRBD1 (6 bases). Per germline, CDR1 KGHSH and CDR2 LQKENI. The V gene lost 3 bases and the J gene lost 0 bases, with 17 bases spanning the gap. CDR3 length equals 18 residues. CDR3 nucleotide sequence: TGTGCCAGCTCACCGGCACAGGGCTCAGTCACGAACACCGGGGAGCTGTTTTTT. This encodes CASSPAQGSVTNTGELFF.

The CDR3 is CSVSYRATDTQYF. CDR3 nucleotide sequence: TGCAGCGTTAGCTACAGGGCCACAGATACGCAGTATTTT. V is TRBV29-1 and J is TRBJ2-3; D possibly corresponds to TRBD1 (6 bases). Trimming removed 5 bases at V and 2 bases at J, with 11 bases between. CDR3 length: 13 residues. Germline-derived CDR1 and CDR2 are SQVTM and ANQGSEA.